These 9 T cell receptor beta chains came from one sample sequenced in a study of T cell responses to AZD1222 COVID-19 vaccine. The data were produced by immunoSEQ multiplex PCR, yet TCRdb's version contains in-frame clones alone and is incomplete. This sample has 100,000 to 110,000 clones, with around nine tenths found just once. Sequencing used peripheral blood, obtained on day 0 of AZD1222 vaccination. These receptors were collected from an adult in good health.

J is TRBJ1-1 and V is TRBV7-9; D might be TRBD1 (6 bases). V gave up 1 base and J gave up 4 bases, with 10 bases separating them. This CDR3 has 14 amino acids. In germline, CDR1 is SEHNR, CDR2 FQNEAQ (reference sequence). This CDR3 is CASSLVEGGTEAFF. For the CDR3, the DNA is TGTGCCAGCAGCTTAGTTGAGGGGGGCACTGAAGCTTTCTTT.

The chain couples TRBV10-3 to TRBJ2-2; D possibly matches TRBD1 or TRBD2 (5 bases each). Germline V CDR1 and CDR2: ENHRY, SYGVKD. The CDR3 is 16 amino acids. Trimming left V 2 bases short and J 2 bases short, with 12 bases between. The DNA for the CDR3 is TGTGCCATCAGTGAGGGGGGTTTGACAAACACCGGGGAGCTGTTTTTT. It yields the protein CAISEGGLTNTGELFF.

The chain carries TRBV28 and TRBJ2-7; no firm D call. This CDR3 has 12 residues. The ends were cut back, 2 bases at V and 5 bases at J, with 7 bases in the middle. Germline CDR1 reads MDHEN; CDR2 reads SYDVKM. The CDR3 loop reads CASSLKRDEQYF. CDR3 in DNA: TGTGCCAGCAGTTTAAAACGAGACGAGCAGTACTTC.

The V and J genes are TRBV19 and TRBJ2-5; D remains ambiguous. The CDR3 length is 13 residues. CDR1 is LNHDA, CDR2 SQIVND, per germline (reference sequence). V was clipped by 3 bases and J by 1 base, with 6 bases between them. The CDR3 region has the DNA TGTGCCAGTAGTATTTCCATCCAAGAGACCCAGTACTTC. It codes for CASSISIQETQYF.

CDR3 bases: TGTGCCAGCAGTTTTGACAAGGTTAATGAAAAACTGTTTTTT. This translates into CASSFDKVNEKLFF. This rearrangement joins TRBV6-5 to TRBJ1-4, with no clear D. Germline CDR1 is MNHEY and CDR2 is SVGAGI. This CDR3 comprises 14 residues. The germline V and J ends were trimmed by 4 bases and 4 bases, with 10 bases remaining between them.

The CDR3 region has the DNA TGTGCCAGCAGAAGTTTCGCCGGGGAGCTGTTTTTT. Protein product: CASRSFAGELFF. The chain joins TRBV7-2 to TRBJ2-2; D is uncertain. This CDR3 comprises 12 residues. The V end lost 6 bases, the J end lost 6 bases, and 8 bases lay between the germline ends. The V gene's germline CDR1 is SGHTA and CDR2 FQGNSA.

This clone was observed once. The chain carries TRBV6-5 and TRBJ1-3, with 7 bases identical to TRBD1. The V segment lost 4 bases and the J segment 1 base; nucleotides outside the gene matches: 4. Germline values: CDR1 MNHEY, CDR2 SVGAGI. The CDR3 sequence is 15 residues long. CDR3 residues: CASSLQGDSGNTIYF. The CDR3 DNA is TGTGCCAGCAGTTTGCAGGGGGATTCTGGAAACACCATATATTTT.

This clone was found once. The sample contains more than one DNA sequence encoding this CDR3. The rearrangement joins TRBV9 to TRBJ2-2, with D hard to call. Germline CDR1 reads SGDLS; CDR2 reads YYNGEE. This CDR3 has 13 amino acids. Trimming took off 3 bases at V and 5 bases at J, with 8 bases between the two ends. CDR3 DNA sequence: TGTGCCAGCAGCGGGAGAGGTACCGGGGAGCTGTTTTTT. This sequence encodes CASSGRGTGELFF.

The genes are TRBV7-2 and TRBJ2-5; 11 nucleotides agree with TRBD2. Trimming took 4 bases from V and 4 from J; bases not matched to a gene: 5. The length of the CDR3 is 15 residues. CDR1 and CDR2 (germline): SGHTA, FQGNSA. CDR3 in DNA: TGTGCCAGCAGCTCCCCCGGGACTAGCGGAGAGACCCAGTACTTC. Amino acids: CASSSPGTSGETQYF.